This T cell receptor beta chain stems from a study of PD-1 blockade in mismatch repair-deficient tumors (TCRdb year 2017). In the study overall: Between late 2013 and September 2016, the trial enrolled 86 consecutive patients with about twelve mismatch repair-deficient cancer types, every one of whom had been previously treated and was progressing. Tumor-associated T cell clones were tracked in the peripheral blood of patients responding to PD-1 blockade by deep sequencing of TCR CDR3 regions.

Broad study findings and their caveats: After pembrolizumab, tumor-resident clones, which were often undetectable in blood before treatment, expanded rapidly and then contracted, generally ahead of radiologic responses.

For every enrolled patient, mismatch repair deficiency was confirmed by either polymerase chain reaction or immunohistochemistry. TCR sequencing was performed for three patients who responded to pembrolizumab therapy. The phase II trial prospectively tested pembrolizumab PD-1 blockade in advanced mismatch repair-deficient cancers regardless of tissue of origin. Serial peripheral blood T cell samples were collected before and at multiple times after starting PD-1 blockade. The timing of each blood sample was reported as weeks after the first dose of pembrolizumab. Comment on this clone: Its antigen remains undetermined. No base-level quality is on record; no much larger clone is a single base apart.

Receptors were amplified or captured by the immunoSEQ multiplex PCR assay. In TCRdb, the immuneACCESS table is reduced to in-frame sequences with V and J assigned. These tables do not hold every clone; where another copy was compared, an unresolved V gene accounts for under half, and the others remain unexplained. In this sample the table shows about 38,000 clones, more than 75% of which occur a single time. The ten most abundant clones make up approximately 22% of the sample. The source is an adult with mismatch repair-deficient cancer. This material consisted of peripheral blood, taken 4 weeks after starting pembrolizumab.

For the CDR3, the sequence is CAWSQEGPLGQYF. The DNA sequence follows: TGTGCCTGGAGTCAAGAAGGGCCCCTGGGGCAGTACTTC. The sequence joins TRBV30 to TRBJ2-7; no D gene is confidently identified. Per the germline V gene (reference sequence), GTSNPN is the CDR1 and SVGIG is the CDR2. Trimming removed 2 bases from V and 9 bases from J, leaving 17 bases between the germline ends. From cysteine to phenylalanine, the CDR3 is 13 amino acids long. Solely the CDR3 DNA is kept, with 39 bases framed from the first base.